The clone carrying this T cell receptor beta chain was found many times. Its cognate antigen is unknown. An end of the junction differs from the germline gene, which may be a read error. The record originates from a study of blood T cells in healthy people across ages. Samples each yielded at least 6 micrograms of total RNA. The CDR3 contains 11 residues. Germline V gives CDR1 SNHLY, CDR2 FYNNEI. Next came a second PCR, run for roughly 7 to 12 cycles, which used a sample-barcoded 5' primer along with a J-beta primer mix. Each CDR3 protein gets one entry after TCRdb re-called the 5' RACE reads with MiXCR. The sample lists some 1.8 million distinct CDR3 sequences; around 40% were seen once. Study results and limitations: Significant beta diversity loss was already apparent by age approximately 40, declining roughly linearly.

The sample consisted of blood. This receptor was taken from a human donor in good health. This sequence joins TRBV2 and TRBJ2-5, with D unclear. The CDR3 coding sequence is TGCGCCAGCAGCGAACAAGAGACCCAGTACTTC. It specifies CASSEQETQYF.